Listed here is a single T cell receptor beta chain. The antigen is undetermined. This entry comes from a study of OX40 agonist ivuxolimab in advanced cancers. Study information: Clinicians treated patients with ivuxolimab, an agonistic anti-OX40 (CD134) antibody. The diagnoses of dose-escalation patients were hepatocellular carcinoma, melanoma, renal cell or head and neck cancer. A history of anti-PD-1, anti-PD-L1 or anti-CTLA-4 therapy was acceptable, and over 30% had some. Study-level findings and limits: The investigators did not determine what antigen specificity the expanded peripheral T cells had.

The V end was cut by 5 bases, the J end by 2 bases, with 16 bases between. The CDR3 totals 16 residues. CDR1 and CDR2 (germline): SGHRS, YFSETQ. Measured with immunoSEQ multiplex PCR; TCRdb has only the in-frame clones, and not every one. The sample consists of fewer than 130,000 clones, around nine tenths of them appearing once. This material consisted of CD4+ or CD8+ T cells sorted from blood, taken in a trial of the OX40 agonist ivuxolimab. This chain uses TRBV5-1 with TRBJ2-2, with D uncertain. This clonotype originated in an adult with an advanced solid tumor such as melanoma, head and neck, liver or kidney cancer. The CDR3 coding sequence is TGCGCCAGCAGTCTTGAATTGGGAAGAAACACCGGGGAGCTGTTTTTT. Protein: CASSLELGRNTGELFF.